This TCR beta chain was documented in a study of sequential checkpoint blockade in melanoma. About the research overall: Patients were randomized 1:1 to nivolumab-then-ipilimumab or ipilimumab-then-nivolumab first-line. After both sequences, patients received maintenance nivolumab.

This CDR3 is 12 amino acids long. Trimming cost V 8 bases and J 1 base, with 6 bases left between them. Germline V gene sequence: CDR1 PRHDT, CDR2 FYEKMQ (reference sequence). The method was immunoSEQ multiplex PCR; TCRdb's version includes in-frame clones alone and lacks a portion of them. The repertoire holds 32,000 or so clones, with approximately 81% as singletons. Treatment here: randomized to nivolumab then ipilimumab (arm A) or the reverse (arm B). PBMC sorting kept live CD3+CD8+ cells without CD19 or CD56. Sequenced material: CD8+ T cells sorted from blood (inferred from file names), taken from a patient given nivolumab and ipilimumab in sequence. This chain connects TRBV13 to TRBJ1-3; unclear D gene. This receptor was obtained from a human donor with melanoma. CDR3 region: CASRSSGNTIYF. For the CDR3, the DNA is TGTGCCAGCCGGTCGTCTGGAAACACCATATATTTT.